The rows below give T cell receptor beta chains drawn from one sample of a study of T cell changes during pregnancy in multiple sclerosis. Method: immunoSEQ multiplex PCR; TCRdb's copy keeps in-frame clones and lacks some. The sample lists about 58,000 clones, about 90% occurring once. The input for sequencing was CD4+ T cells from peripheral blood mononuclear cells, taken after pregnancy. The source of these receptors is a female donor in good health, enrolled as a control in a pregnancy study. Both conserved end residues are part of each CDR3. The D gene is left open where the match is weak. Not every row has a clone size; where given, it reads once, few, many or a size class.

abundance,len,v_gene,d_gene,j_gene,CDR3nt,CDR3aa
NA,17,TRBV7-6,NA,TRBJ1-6,TGTGCCAGCAGCTTAGCTTCGGAGAGCTCCTATAATTCACCCCTCCACTTT,CASSLASESSYNSPLHF
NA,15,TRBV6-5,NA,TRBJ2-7,TGTGCCAGCAGGGAGCATACAGGGCGTTTCGACGAGCAGTACTTC,CASREHTGRFDEQYF
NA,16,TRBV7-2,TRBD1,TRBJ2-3,TGTGCCAGCAGCTTAGCCCTCGGGACAGACACAGATACGCAGTATTTT,CASSLALGTDTDTQYF
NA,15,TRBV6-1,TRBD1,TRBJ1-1,TGTGCCAGCAGTCCAGGGACAGGGGGGAACACTGAAGCTTTCTTT,CASSPGTGGNTEAFF
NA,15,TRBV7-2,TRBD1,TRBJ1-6,TGTGCCAGCAGCTTAGGAGGGGGCAATAGTTCACCCCTCCACTTT,CASSLGGGNSSPLHF
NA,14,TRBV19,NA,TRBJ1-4,TGTGCCAGTAGTAGTAGCGCCGGGACAGAAAAACTGTTTTTT,CASSSSAGTEKLFF
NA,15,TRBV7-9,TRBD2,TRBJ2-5,TGTGCCAGCAGCAAGCTAGCGGGGGCAGAAGAGACCCAGTACTTC,CASSKLAGAEETQYF
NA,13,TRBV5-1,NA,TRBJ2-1,TGCGCCAGCCGACCTAGCGAGTACAATGAGCAGTTCTTC,CASRPSEYNEQFF
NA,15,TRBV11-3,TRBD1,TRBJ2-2,TGTGCCAGCAGCCCACGGACAGGGGACACCGGGGAGCTGTTTTTT,CASSPRTGDTGELFF
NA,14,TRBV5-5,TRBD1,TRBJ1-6,TGTGCCAGCAGCTCCGGGACAGGGGGCCTCACCCTCCACTTT,CASSSGTGGLTLHF
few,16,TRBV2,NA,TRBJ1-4,TGTGCCAGCAGTGAGGGGGCCCTACGGGGTAATGAAAAACTGTTTTTT,CASSEGALRGNEKLFF
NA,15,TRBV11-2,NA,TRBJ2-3,TGTGCCAGCAGCCCCTACAGGTTCCGCACAGATACGCAGTATTTT,CASSPYRFRTDTQYF
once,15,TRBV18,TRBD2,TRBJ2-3,TGTGCCAGCTCCCCTAGGAGCGGGGGCACAGATACGCAGTATTTT,CASSPRSGGTDTQYF
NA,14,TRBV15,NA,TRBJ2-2,TGTGCCACCAGTCCGCAGGGCCTGGCCGGGGAGCTGTTTTTT,CATSPQGLAGELFF
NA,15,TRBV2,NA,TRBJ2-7,TGTGCCAGCAGTGACGTCGTTCTGAGCTCCTACGAGCAGTACTTC,CASSDVVLSSYEQYF
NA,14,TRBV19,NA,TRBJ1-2,TGTGCCAGTAGTCCGACGACAGATAACTATGGCTACACCTTC,CASSPTTDNYGYTF
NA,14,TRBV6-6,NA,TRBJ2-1,TGTGCCAGCAGTTACGGCGGGAACTACAATGAGCAGTTCTTC,CASSYGGNYNEQFF
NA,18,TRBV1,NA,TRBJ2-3,TGCATCAGCAGCCAAGATCCAGGGCCAAGCGGGGGCACAGATACGCAGTATTTT,CISSQDPGPSGGTDTQYF
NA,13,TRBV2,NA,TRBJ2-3,TGTGCCAGCAGTGATGGCACAACAGATACGCAGTATTTT,CASSDGTTDTQYF
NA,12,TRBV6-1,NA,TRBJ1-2,TGTGCCAGCAGTGACAGAGGCTATGGCTACACCTTC,CASSDRGYGYTF